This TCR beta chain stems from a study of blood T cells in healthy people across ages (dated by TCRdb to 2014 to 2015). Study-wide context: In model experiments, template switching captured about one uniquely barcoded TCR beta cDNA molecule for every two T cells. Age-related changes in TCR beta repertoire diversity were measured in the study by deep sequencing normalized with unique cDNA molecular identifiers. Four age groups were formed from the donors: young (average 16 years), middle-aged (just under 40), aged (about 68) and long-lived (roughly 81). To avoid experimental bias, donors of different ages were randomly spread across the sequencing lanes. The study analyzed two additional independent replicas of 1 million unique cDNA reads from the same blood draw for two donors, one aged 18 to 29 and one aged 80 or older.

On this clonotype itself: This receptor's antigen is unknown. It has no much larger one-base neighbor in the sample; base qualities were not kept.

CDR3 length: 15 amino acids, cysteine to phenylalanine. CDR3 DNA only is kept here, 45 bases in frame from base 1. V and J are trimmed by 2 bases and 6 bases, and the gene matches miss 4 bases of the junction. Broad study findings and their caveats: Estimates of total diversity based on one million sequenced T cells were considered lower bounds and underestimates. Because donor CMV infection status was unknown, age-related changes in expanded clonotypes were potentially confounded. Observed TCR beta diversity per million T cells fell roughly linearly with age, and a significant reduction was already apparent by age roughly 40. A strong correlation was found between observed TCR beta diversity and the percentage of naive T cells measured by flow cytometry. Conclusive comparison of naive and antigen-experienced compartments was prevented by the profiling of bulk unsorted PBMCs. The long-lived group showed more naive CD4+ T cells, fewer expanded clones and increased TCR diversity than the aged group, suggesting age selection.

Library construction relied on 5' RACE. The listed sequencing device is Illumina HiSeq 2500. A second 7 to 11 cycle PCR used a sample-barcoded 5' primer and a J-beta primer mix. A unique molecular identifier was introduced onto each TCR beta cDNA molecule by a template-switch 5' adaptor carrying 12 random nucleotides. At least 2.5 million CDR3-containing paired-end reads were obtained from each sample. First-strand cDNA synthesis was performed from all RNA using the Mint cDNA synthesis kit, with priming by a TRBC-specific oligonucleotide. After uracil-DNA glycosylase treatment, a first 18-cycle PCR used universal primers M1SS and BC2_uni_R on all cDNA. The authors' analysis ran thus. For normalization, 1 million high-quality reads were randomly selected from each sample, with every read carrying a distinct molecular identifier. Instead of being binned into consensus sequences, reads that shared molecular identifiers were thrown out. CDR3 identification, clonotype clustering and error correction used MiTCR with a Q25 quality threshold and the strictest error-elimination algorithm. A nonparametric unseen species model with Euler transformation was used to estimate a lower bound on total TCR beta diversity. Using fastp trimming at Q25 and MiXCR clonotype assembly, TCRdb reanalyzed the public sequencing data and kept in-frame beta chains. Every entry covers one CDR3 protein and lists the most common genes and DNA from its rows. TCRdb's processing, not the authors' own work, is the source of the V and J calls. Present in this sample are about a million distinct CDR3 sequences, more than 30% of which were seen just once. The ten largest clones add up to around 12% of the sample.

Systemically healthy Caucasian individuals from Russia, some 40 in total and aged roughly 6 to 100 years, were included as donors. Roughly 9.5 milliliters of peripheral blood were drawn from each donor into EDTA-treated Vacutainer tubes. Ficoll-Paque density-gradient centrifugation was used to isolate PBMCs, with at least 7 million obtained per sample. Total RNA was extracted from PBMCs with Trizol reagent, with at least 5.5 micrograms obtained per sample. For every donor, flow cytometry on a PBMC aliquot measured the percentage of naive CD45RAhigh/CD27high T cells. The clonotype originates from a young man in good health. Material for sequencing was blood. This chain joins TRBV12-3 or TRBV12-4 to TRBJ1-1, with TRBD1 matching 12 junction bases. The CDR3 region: CASSLWDRGLSEAFF. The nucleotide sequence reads TGTGCCAGCAGTTTATGGGACAGGGGGCTATCTGAAGCTTTCTTT.